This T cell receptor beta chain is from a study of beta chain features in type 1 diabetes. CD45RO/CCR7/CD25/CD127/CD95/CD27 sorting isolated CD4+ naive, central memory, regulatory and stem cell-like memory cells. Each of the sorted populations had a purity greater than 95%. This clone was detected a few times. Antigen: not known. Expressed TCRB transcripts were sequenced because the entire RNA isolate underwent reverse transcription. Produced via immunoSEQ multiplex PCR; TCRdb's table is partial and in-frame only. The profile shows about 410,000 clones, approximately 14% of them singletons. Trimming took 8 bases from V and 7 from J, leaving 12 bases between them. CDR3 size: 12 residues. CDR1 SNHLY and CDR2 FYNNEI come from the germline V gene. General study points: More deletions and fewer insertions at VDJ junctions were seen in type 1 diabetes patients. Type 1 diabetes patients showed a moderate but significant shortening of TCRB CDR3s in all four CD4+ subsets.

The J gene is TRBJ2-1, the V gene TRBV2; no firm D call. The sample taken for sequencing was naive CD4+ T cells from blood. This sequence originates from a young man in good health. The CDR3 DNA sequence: TGTGCCAGCGGACCGAATGGGAATGAGCAGTTCTTC. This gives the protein CASGPNGNEQFF.